Presented here are 4 T cell receptor beta chains from one specimen sequenced in a study of blood T cell repertoires in COVID-19. Sequencing used immunoSEQ multiplex PCR; TCRdb keeps in-frame clones, though not all of them. The sample has 250,000 to 400,000 clones, roughly 90% seen once. Sample: PBMCs or T cells enriched from blood (not recorded which). The receptors stem from a man aged 60 to 75 who had recovered from COVID-19.

J is TRBJ1-6 and V is TRBV5-6; tentatively, D is TRBD1 (6 bases). Trimming stripped 4 bases from V and 7 bases from J, with 12 bases between. The CDR3 length is 14 residues. Germline assignment: CDR1 SGHDT and CDR2 YYEEEE. The CDR3 protein is CASSAGTPNSPLHF. The CDR3 region has the DNA TGTGCCAGCAGCGCCGGGACACCCAATTCACCCCTCCACTTT.

V is TRBV6-4 and J is TRBJ1-1, with D possibly being TRBD1 (5 bases). Germline V CDR1 and CDR2: MRHNA, SNTAGT. The germline V and J ends were trimmed by 3 bases and 0 bases, with 14 bases remaining between them. The CDR3 totals 16 residues. CDR3 coding DNA: TGTGCCAGCAGTGAGCCCCCCCAGGGCGTGAACACTGAAGCTTTCTTT. Protein: CASSEPPQGVNTEAFF.

This chain joins TRBV19 and TRBJ1-2; D possibly corresponds to TRBD1 (5 bases). This CDR3 has 15 amino acids. With 5 bases removed from V and 0 bases from J, the gap between germline ends came to 13 bases. CDR1 is LNHDA and CDR2 is SQIVND in the germline V gene (reference sequence). The CDR3 loop reads CASSFKGPPNYGYTF. The CDR3 DNA is TGTGCCAGTAGTTTTAAGGGGCCGCCTAACTATGGCTACACCTTC. Supplemented by reference TRBV19 and TRBJ1-2, the full variable domain reads DGGITQSPKYLFRKEGQNVTLSCEQNLNHDAMYWYRQDPGQGLRLIYYSQIVNDFQKGDIAEGYSVSREKKESFPLTVTSAQKNPTAFYLCASSFKGPPNYGYTFGSGTRLTVV.

V gene TRBV28 combines with J gene TRBJ1-4; D gene unclear. V was trimmed by 5 bases and J by 8 bases, leaving 15 bases between them. The length of the CDR3 is 14 residues. Per the germline V gene, CDR1 is MDHEN and CDR2 is SYDVKM. The chain's CDR3 is CASSPPVVGEKLFF. The CDR3 nucleotides are TGTGCCAGCAGTCCCCCCGTGGTCGGGGAAAAACTGTTTTTT. The full variable domain, in which reference TRBV28 and TRBJ1-4 provide the parts outside the CDR3, is DVKVTQSSRYLVKRTGEKVFLECVQDMDHENMFWYRQDPGLGLRLIYFSYDVKMKEKGDIPEGYSVSREKKERFSLILESASTNQTSMYLCASSPPVVGEKLFFGSGTQLSVL.